Sequencing of this TCR beta chain was carried out in a study of cytomegalovirus exposure and HLA in healthy donors. Study as a whole: The 100 to 150 validation repertoires and the 666 first-cohort repertoires shared a platform, a later analysis reported. Points from the study as a whole: The authors confirmed in vitro that three CMV-associated chains were specific for CMV antigens.

Donors were drawn from the approximately 120-subject validation cohort, separate from the roughly 670-subject first cohort. Concerning this clone: The antigen is undetermined.

The protocol was immunoSEQ multiplex PCR, while the TCRdb copy is restricted to in-frame clones and leaves out a portion. The sample records some 150,000 clones, just over 85% being singletons. The sequenced sample was PBMCs. The source is a woman in her late teens or twenties in good health and CMV-seropositive.

The CDR3 loop is CASSHRDTPAGGIQYF. The CDR3 nucleotides are TGTGCCAGCAGCCATAGGGACACTCCGGCCGGAGGCATTCAGTACTTC. This chain connects TRBV14 to TRBJ2-4; a possible D gene is TRBD1 (6 bases). The CDR3 covers 16 residues. Germline CDR1 and CDR2: SGHDN and FVKESK. The V and J ends lost 3 bases and 9 bases respectively, with 21 bases between them.